This passage covers 7 T cell receptor beta chains from one sample sequenced in a study of shared clonotypes between healthy human individuals. Here immunoSEQ multiplex PCR was the method, and the copy in TCRdb shows in-frame clones only, minus some. The sample records 500,000 to 700,000 clones, 85% to 95% being singletons. It was CD45RO-negative cells, positively selected for CCR7, that made up naive CD8 cells, with terminally differentiated effector memory CD45RA+ cells excluded. Source material: naive CD8+ T cells sorted from blood. These receptors originate from a woman in her twenties or thirties in good health.

The chain links TRBV11-2 to TRBJ2-7, with a possible D match to TRBD1 (5 bases). CDR1 is SGHAT, CDR2 FQNNGV, per germline. V dropped 5 bases and J dropped 6 bases, with 11 bases sitting between them. The CDR3 is made up of 12 amino acids. CDR3 protein: CASSSGAAEQYF. The CDR3 nucleotides read TGTGCCAGCAGCAGTGGGGCAGCCGAGCAGTACTTC.

The chain combines TRBV29-1 with TRBJ2-3; D ambiguous. In germline, CDR1 is SQVTM, CDR2 ANQGSEA. The CDR3 sequence is 15 residues long. V was shortened by 4 bases and J by 5 bases, with 19 bases between the two germline ends. Here the CDR3 reads CSVVSVKYEGDTQYF. As DNA, the CDR3 is TGCAGCGTTGTCTCAGTTAAGTACGAAGGAGATACGCAGTATTTT.

Concerning this clone itself: The sample holds other DNA sequences that translate to the same CDR3. The genes are TRBV27 and TRBJ2-2; D unresolved. With 3 bases removed from V and 5 bases from J, the gap between germline ends came to 7 bases. The CDR3 is 13 amino acids. Germline CDR1 and CDR2: MNHEY and SMNVEV (reference sequence). The CDR3: CASSFGRTGELFF. DNA of the CDR3: TGTGCCAGCAGTTTTGGTCGTACCGGGGAGCTGTTTTTT.

The V call is TRBV9, the J call TRBJ2-7; the D is unclear. Germline CDR1 and CDR2: SGDLS and YYNGEE. Trimming pared 3 bases from V and 5 bases from J, leaving 12 bases between. This CDR3 has 13 residues. CDR3 sequence reads: CASSAEIGNEQYF. Written as DNA, the CDR3 is TGTGCCAGCAGCGCCGAGATAGGTAACGAGCAGTACTTC.

This rearrangement joins TRBV2 to TRBJ2-7; unclear D gene. The germline V gene has CDR1 SNHLY and CDR2 FYNNEI. The V and J ends lost 5 bases and 0 bases respectively, with 14 bases between them. The CDR3 length is 15 residues. CDR3 amino acids: CASSSLRNFSYEQYF. Written as DNA, the CDR3 is TGTGCCAGCAGTTCCCTGAGGAACTTCTCCTACGAGCAGTACTTC.

This clone was recorded once. This chain links TRBV4-1 with TRBJ2-7; D unclear. The CDR3 contains 13 residues. Trimming shortened V by 8 bases and J by 1 base, and 12 bases separated the two germline ends. Germline loops: CDR1 MGHRA, CDR2 YSYEKL. CDR3: CASSLRVSYEQYF. As DNA, the CDR3 is TGCGCCAGCTCTCTCCGGGTATCCTACGAGCAGTACTTC.

This rearrangement joins TRBV2 to TRBJ2-7; 13 nucleotides agree with TRBD2. J was trimmed by 6 bases and V by 6 bases; bases with no gene match: 11. This CDR3 has 16 residues. Germline V gene sequence: CDR1 SNHLY, CDR2 FYNNEI. This CDR3 is CASRPGLAGESGEQYF. CDR3 nucleotide sequence: TGTGCCAGCAGGCCCGGACTAGCGGGAGAGAGTGGCGAGCAGTACTTC.